A single sample is the source of the 26 T cell receptor beta chains below, sequenced in a study of CD8 T cells in ankylosing spondylitis. General study findings and limits: A TCR beta motif of eight highly homologous variants appeared characteristic of ankylosing spondylitis blood.

TCRdb called the 5' RACE reads again in MiXCR, with one record for every CDR3 protein. The repertoire holds 400,000 or so distinct CDR3 sequences, with more than 25% as singletons. Their cognate antigens are unknown. Sequenced sample: blood, either unsorted or a sorted T cell fraction (not recorded which). The source of these receptors is a male donor with ankylosing spondylitis.

The chain joins TRBV25-1 to TRBJ1-4, with D perhaps matching TRBD1 (5 bases). The V gene lost 7 bases and the J gene lost 6 bases, with 12 bases spanning the gap. CDR3 size: 13 residues. CDR1 is MGHDK and CDR2 is SYGVNS in the germline V gene. The CDR3 is CASMGGDDEKLFF. The CDR3 DNA sequence: TGTGCCAGCATGGGGGGAGATGATGAAAAACTGTTTTTT.

The rearrangement joins TRBV7-9 to TRBJ2-3; tentatively, D is TRBD2 (6 bases). CDR1 is SEHNR and CDR2 is FQNEAQ in the germline V gene (reference sequence). This CDR3 has 16 amino acids. Trimming took 0 bases from V and 2 from J, leaving 12 bases between them. CDR3 in amino acids: CASSLAEVAVTDTQYF. CDR3 DNA: TGTGCCAGCAGCTTAGCGGAGGTAGCGGTCACAGATACGCAGTATTTT.

The rearrangement joins TRBV20-1 to TRBJ2-1; TRBD2 aligns across 9 bases. This CDR3 is 17 amino acids long. V lost 0 bases to trimming and J lost 6 bases; unmatched junction nucleotides: 12. The germline CDR1 and CDR2 sequences are DFQATT and SNEGSKA (reference sequence). CDR3 coding DNA: TGCAGTGCTAGAGATCCTGGGGCTAGCGGGAACCTCAATGAGCAGTTCTTC. Protein sequence: CSARDPGASGNLNEQFF.

This chain uses TRBV10-3 with TRBJ2-3, with 12 bases fitting TRBD2. V was pared by 11 bases and J by 4 bases, with 13 bases of the junction left unmatched. The V gene's germline CDR1 is ENHRY and CDR2 SYGVKD. The CDR3 extends over 16 amino acids. CDR3: CASQPTSGRWADTQYF. CDR3 DNA sequence: TGTGCCTCCCAACCGACTAGCGGGAGATGGGCAGATACGCAGTATTTT.

The chain couples TRBV3-1 to TRBJ2-2, with TRBD2 as a possible D gene (6 bases). Germline values: CDR1 LGHDT, CDR2 YNNKEL (reference sequence). V dropped 1 base and J dropped 6 bases, with 12 bases sitting between them. CDR3 length equals 15 residues. The CDR3 loop is CASSQVLTRSGELFF. The CDR3 region has the DNA TGTGCCAGCAGCCAAGTGCTGACTAGATCCGGGGAGCTGTTTTTT.

This clonotype was recorded once. The rearrangement joins TRBV28 to TRBJ1-6; D is unresolved. Between the trimmed V and J ends, which lost 5 bases and 10 bases, there was a span of 15 bases. The germline gives CDR1 MDHEN, CDR2 SYDVKM. This CDR3 is built from 14 residues. CDR3 region: CASSHADIISPLHF. As DNA, the CDR3 is TGTGCCAGCAGTCACGCCGACATTATATCACCCCTCCACTTT.

This clonotype was found a few times. The gene calls are TRBV18 and TRBJ2-3; D remains unclear. The CDR3 loop spans 15 amino acids. Germline-derived CDR1 and CDR2 are KGHSH and LQKENI. V lost 1 base and J lost 3, with 11 bases in between. CDR3 protein: CASSPRRALTDTQYF. The CDR3 DNA reads TGTGCCAGCTCACCACGTCGGGCCTTAACAGATACGCAGTATTTT.

This clonotype was picked up a small number of times. This chain uses TRBV15 with TRBJ2-3; D perhaps matches TRBD2 (8 bases). Between the trimmed V and J ends, which lost 4 bases and 4 bases, there was a span of 18 bases. Germline loops: CDR1 LNHNV, CDR2 YYDKDF (reference sequence). The CDR3 totals 16 residues. The DNA for the CDR3 is TGTGCCACCAGCACCAAGCGGGAGCAGGGGGCAGATACGCAGTATTTT. This sequence encodes CATSTKREQGADTQYF. The full variable domain, completed using reference TRBV15 and TRBJ2-3, is DAMVIQNPRYQVTQFGKPVTLSCSQTLNHNVMYWYQQKSSQAPKLLFHYYDKDFNNEADTPDNFQSRRPNTSFCFLDIRSPGLGDTAMYLCATSTKREQGADTQYFGPGTRLTVL.

The DNA of the CDR3 is TGCGCCAGCAGCTTACGATCGTCCGCAACTAATGAAAAACTGTTTTTT. Translation: CASSLRSSATNEKLFF. This chain uses TRBV5-1 with TRBJ1-4; no clear D. Germline CDR1 SGHRS, CDR2 YFSETQ. The germline V and J ends were trimmed by 2 bases and 0 bases, with 11 bases remaining between them. The CDR3 sequence is 16 residues long.

This rearrangement joins TRBV2 to TRBJ1-1; 10 bases are shared with TRBD1. The CDR3 sequence is 15 residues long. The V gene's germline CDR1 is SNHLY and CDR2 FYNNEI. V was pared by 2 bases and J by 5 bases, with 5 bases of the junction left unmatched. CDR3: CASSELGTGVTEAFF. The CDR3, as DNA: TGTGCCAGCAGTGAATTGGGGACAGGGGTAACTGAAGCTTTCTTT.

The CDR3 here is CASFMGSSYNEQFF. The CDR3 bases are TGTGCCAGCTTTATGGGTAGCTCCTACAATGAGCAGTTCTTC. The V call is TRBV12-3 or TRBV12-4, the J call TRBJ2-1; no clear D gene. CDR3 length: 14 residues. Trimming cost V 8 bases and J 0 bases, with 11 bases left between them.

The chain employs TRBV29-1 and TRBJ2-2, with 7 bases identical to TRBD1. This CDR3 is built from 14 residues. Germline V gene lookup returns CDR1 SQVTM and CDR2 ANQGSEA. With V trimmed by 2 bases and J by 5 bases, 5 bases remained unmatched. DNA of the CDR3: TGCAGCGTTGAAAAGGGGGCCGGAACCGGGGAGCTGTTTTTT. Its protein product is CSVEKGAGTGELFF.

This clonotype came up a few times. The chain recombines TRBV7-2 with TRBJ2-1; perhaps D is TRBD1 or TRBD2 (5 bases each). V was cut by 1 base and J by 8 bases, with 15 bases left in between. The CDR3 totals 15 residues. Germline values: CDR1 SGHTA, CDR2 FQGNSA. The CDR3 DNA is TGTGCCAGCAGCTTAGGTCCGGGGCTGGGCGATGAGCAGTTCTTC. This gives the protein CASSLGPGLGDEQFF.

This clonotype has ten or more counts. The chain couples TRBV20-1 to TRBJ2-5, with 13 bases matching TRBD2. There are 17 residues in the CDR3. Germline V CDR1 and CDR2: DFQATT, SNEGSKA (reference sequence). V was pared by 2 bases and J by 3 bases, with 9 bases of the junction left unmatched. This CDR3 reads CSARLPLGLAGKETQYF. CDR3 bases: TGCAGTGCTAGATTGCCCCTGGGACTAGCGGGAAAAGAGACCCAGTACTTC.

This clonotype was picked up a small number of times. The chain links TRBV2 to TRBJ2-1; TRBD1 matches at 8 bases. The V segment lost 6 bases and the J segment 8 bases; nucleotides outside the gene matches: 12. This CDR3 spans 15 amino acids. The germline V gene encodes CDR1 SNHLY and CDR2 FYNNEI. Written as DNA, the CDR3 is TGTGCCAGCAGGGAGCAGGGGGCAACTAAAGATGAGCAGTTCTTC. Translating it yields CASREQGATKDEQFF.

This clonotype was recorded many times. The V call is TRBV27, the J call TRBJ1-1; 7 positions agree with TRBD1. V lost 6 bases, J lost 0 bases, and 7 bases stayed unmatched. This CDR3 has 15 residues. Germline V gives CDR1 MNHEY, CDR2 SMNVEV (reference sequence). CDR3 nucleotides: TGTGCCAGCAGCCGGGGACAGATCTTGAACACTGAAGCTTTCTTT. Encoded protein: CASSRGQILNTEAFF.

The gene calls are TRBV5-1 and TRBJ1-5; D not certain. This CDR3 is 15 amino acids long. Per germline, CDR1 SGHRS and CDR2 YFSETQ. V lost 4 bases and J lost 1, with 12 bases in between. CDR3 loop: CASSLEAASNQPQHF. CDR3 bases: TGCGCCAGCAGCCTGGAGGCGGCAAGCAATCAGCCCCAGCATTTT.

The chain links TRBV14 to TRBJ2-3; no clear D. Germline V gene lookup returns CDR1 SGHDN and CDR2 FVKESK. The CDR3 has 15 residues. Trimming took 4 bases from V and 7 from J, leaving 18 bases between them. DNA of the CDR3: TGTGCCAGCAGCCGCTTGGGTCTCCTTCCCAATACGCAGTATTTT. It encodes CASSRLGLLPNTQYF. Full variable domain (rest looked up from reference TRBV14 and TRBJ2-3): EAGVTQFPSHSVIEKGQTVTLRCDPISGHDNLYWYRRVMGKEIKFLLHFVKESKQDESGMPNNRFLAERTGGTYSTLKVQPAELEDSGVYFCASSRLGLLPNTQYFGPGTRLTVL.

The chain uses TRBV20-1 and TRBJ2-6; D uncertain. This CDR3 has 12 residues. Trimming shortened V by 6 bases and J by 4 bases, and 7 bases separated the two germline ends. Germline assignment: CDR1 DFQATT and CDR2 SNEGSKA (reference sequence). The CDR3 nucleotides read TGCAGTGCGGCCCTGGGGGCCAACGTCCTGACTTTC. Protein sequence: CSAALGANVLTF.

This clonotype appeared a few times. The chain employs TRBV7-9 and TRBJ1-5; tentatively, D is TRBD1 (5 bases). Germline V gene data show CDR1 as SEHNR and CDR2 as FQNEAQ (reference sequence). Trimming shortened V by 1 base and J by 8 bases, and 9 bases separated the two germline ends. CDR3 length equals 13 residues. In DNA, the CDR3 is TGTGCCAGCAGCTTAGGGGGGTGGGAGCCCCAGCATTTT. Translation: CASSLGGWEPQHF.

In this sample, this clonotype turned up a few times. The gene calls are TRBV20-1 and TRBJ1-4; possibly TRBD1 for D (6 bases). The V gene lost 6 bases and the J gene lost 8 bases, with 16 bases spanning the gap. CDR1 and CDR2 from the germline V gene are DFQATT and SNEGSKA (reference sequence). The CDR3 runs 13 residues. Here the CDR3 reads CSARGGASEKLFF. CDR3 bases: TGCAGTGCCCGAGGGGGGGCTAGCGAAAAACTGTTTTTT.

This clonotype was seen more than once but under ten times. The chain combines TRBV7-2 with TRBJ1-1; tentatively, D is TRBD1 (5 bases). CDR1 is SGHTA, CDR2 FQGNSA, per germline. The CDR3 runs to 14 residues. The V end lost 5 bases, the J end lost 5 bases, and 15 bases lay between the germline ends. CDR3: CASSPRQGYTEAFF. CDR3 bases: TGTGCCAGCAGCCCCCGCCAGGGTTATACTGAAGCTTTCTTT.

There are a few counts of this clonotype. The V and J genes are TRBV24-1 and TRBJ1-2; D is possibly TRBD1 (5 bases). V lost 2 bases to trimming and J lost 8 bases, with 11 bases between them. The CDR3 runs to 13 residues. CDR1 and CDR2 (germline): KGHDR, SFDVKD. CDR3 region: CATSDWTSGGYTF. The DNA of the CDR3 is TGTGCCACCAGTGATTGGACATCAGGGGGCTACACCTTC.

This clonotype was counted many times. This chain uses TRBV5-1 with TRBJ1-1; 7 nucleotides match TRBD1. The CDR3 is 13 residues long. Looked up from germline, CDR1 is SGHRS and CDR2 is YFSETQ. With V trimmed by 5 bases and J by 4 bases, 5 bases remained unmatched. The CDR3 loop reads CASRPQGGTEAFF. CDR3 DNA sequence: TGCGCCAGCAGACCTCAGGGGGGCACTGAAGCTTTCTTT.

CDR3 sequence (DNA): TGTGCCAGCAGAAAAGACAGGGGGTCTTACGAGCAGTACTTC. Its translation is CASRKDRGSYEQYF. J is TRBJ2-7 and V is TRBV12-3 or TRBV12-4, with 9 bases fitting TRBD1. The CDR3 length is 14 residues. The ends lost 6 bases at V and 4 bases at J; junction bases unmatched: 7.

This clonotype occurred many times. The chain combines TRBV5-1 with TRBJ2-7; 11 nucleotides agree with TRBD2. This CDR3 comprises 15 residues. The junction had 3 bases not matched to a gene; V was cut back by 3 bases and J by 1 base. Germline V gene sequence: CDR1 SGHRS, CDR2 YFSETQ. The CDR3 nucleotides are TGCGCCAGCAGCTCTTTAGCGGGAGGGTCCTACGAGCAGTACTTC. Protein product: CASSSLAGGSYEQYF.